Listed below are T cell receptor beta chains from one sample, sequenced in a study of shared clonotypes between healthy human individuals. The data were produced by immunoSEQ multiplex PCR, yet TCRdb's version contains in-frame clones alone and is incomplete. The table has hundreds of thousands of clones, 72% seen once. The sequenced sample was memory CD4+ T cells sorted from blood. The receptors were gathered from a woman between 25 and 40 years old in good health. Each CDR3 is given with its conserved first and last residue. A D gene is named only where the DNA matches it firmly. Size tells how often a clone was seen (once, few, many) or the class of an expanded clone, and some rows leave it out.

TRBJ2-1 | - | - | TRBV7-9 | TGTGCCAGCAGCTTAGAGCTAGAGGCTAAGTTCTTC | CASSLELEAKFF
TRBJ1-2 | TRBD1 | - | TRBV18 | TGTGCCAGCTCACCCCGGGACAGTTATGGCTACACCTTC | CASSPRDSYGYTF
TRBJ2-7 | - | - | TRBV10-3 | TGTGCCATCAGTCGAAACGTCGGAACCTACGAGCAGTACTTC | CAISRNVGTYEQYF
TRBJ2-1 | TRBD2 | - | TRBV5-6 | TGTGCCAGCAGCTTGGCGGGAGGAGGACACCATGAGCAGTTCTTC | CASSLAGGGHHEQFF
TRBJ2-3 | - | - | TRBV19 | TGTGCCAGTAGCCTCATCCTAACAGATACGCAGTATTTT | CASSLILTDTQYF
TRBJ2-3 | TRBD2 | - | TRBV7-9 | TGTGCCAGCAGCTTAGCGGGAGGGGCAGATACGCAGTATTTT | CASSLAGGADTQYF
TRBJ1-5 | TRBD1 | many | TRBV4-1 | TGCGCCAGCAGCCGCGACGCCATGCGGACAGGGGACAATCAGCCCCAGCATTTT | CASSRDAMRTGDNQPQHF
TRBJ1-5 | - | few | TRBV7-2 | TGTGCCAGCAGCCTCGGCTCAGCAAACAATCAGCCCCAGCATTTT | CASSLGSANNQPQHF
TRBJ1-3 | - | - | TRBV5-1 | TGCGCCAGCAGCTTGGAGGAGGGGACCGTCTCTGGAAACACCATATATTTT | CASSLEEGTVSGNTIYF
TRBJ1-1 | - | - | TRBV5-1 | TGCGCCAGCAGCTTGGGCGGAGAAGGGAACACTGAAGCTTTCTTT | CASSLGGEGNTEAFF
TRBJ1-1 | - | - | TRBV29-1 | TGCAGCGTTGAAGGTGAAGGCAGGGCTGAAGCTTTCTTT | CSVEGEGRAEAFF
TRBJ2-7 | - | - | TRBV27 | TGTGCCAGCAGTTTGACAGGCTCCTACGAGCAGTACTTC | CASSLTGSYEQYF
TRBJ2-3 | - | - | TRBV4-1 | TGCGCCAGCAGCCCCGGGGGGACAGAGTCGGTAGATACGCAGTATTTT | CASSPGGTESVDTQYF
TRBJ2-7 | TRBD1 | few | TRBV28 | TGTGCCAGTCAGAGACAGGGCTCCTACGAGCAGTACTTC | CASQRQGSYEQYF
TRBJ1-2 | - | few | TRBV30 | TGTGCCTGGAATAGTCAGGGGAACTATGGCTACACCTTC | CAWNSQGNYGYTF
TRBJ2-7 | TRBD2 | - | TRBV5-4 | TGTGCCGCCTGGAAGGGGGGGACTAGCGGGAATTACGAGCAGTACTTC | CAAWKGGTSGNYEQYF
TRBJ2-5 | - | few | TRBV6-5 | TGTGCCAGCAGTTACTCAGGGGGTATCGGAGAGACCCAGTACTTC | CASSYSGGIGETQYF
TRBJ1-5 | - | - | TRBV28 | TGTGCCAGCAGTTTTTCGGCAGGGGCTCAGCCCCAGCATTTT | CASSFSAGAQPQHF
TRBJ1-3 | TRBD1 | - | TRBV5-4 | TGTGCCAGCAGCTCTGGGACAGCCGTCGGAAACACCATATATTTT | CASSSGTAVGNTIYF
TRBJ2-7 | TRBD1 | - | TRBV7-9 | TGTGCCAGCAGCCATTTCGGGACAGGGCCCTACGAGCAGTACTTC | CASSHFGTGPYEQYF
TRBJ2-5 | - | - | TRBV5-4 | TGTGCCAGCAGCTTTGGGGGCGCGGGAGAGACCCAGTACTTC | CASSFGGAGETQYF
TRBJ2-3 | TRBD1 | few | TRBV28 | TGTGCCAGCAGTGGGTGGACAGGAGAAGATACGCAGTATTTT | CASSGWTGEDTQYF
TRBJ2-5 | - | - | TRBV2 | TGTGCCAGCAGTGAAAGTCGCCTTCAAGAGACCCAGTACTTC | CASSESRLQETQYF
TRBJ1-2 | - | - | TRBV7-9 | TGTGCCAGCAGCTTAGGGTCTGGCTACACCTTC | CASSLGSGYTF
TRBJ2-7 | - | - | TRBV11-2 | TGTGCCAGCAGCTTAGATTTGAATAACGAGCAGTACTTC | CASSLDLNNEQYF
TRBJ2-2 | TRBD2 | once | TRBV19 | TGTGCCAGTAGCACCGGGAGGGCAGGGGCCGGGGAGCTGTTTTTT | CASSTGRAGAGELFF
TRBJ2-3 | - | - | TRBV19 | TGTGCCAGTAGTATAGATGGGAGGAAGCAGTATTTT | CASSIDGRKQYF
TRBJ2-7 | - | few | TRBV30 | TGTGCCTGGTCCGAGGAAGGGACCGGTCAGCAGTACTTC | CAWSEEGTGQQYF
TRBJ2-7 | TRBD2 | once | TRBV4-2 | TGTGCCAGCAGCCAAGAAAGCGGGAGAGGTGCTGGGGAGCAGTACTTC | CASSQESGRGAGEQYF
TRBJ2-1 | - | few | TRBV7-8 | TGTGCCAGCAGCTCTCTAGGGAGTTCCGATGAGCAGTTCTTC | CASSSLGSSDEQFF
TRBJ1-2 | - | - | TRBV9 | TGTGCCAGCAGCCCTAAGGCTGCCTATGGCTACACCTTC | CASSPKAAYGYTF
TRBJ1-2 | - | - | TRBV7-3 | TGTGCCAGCAGCTTAAAAGACGGCTATGGCTACACCTTC | CASSLKDGYGYTF
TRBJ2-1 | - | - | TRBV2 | TGTGCCAGCAGGGAGGGTCCTAGCCCCTACAATGAGCAGTTCTTC | CASREGPSPYNEQFF
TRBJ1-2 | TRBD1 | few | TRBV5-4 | TGTGCCAGCAGCTTGCGCAGGGGGAGTGGCTACACCTTC | CASSLRRGSGYTF
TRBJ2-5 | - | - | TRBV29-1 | TGCAGCGCCCTCGGGACGGTCGACGAGACCCAGTACTTC | CSALGTVDETQYF